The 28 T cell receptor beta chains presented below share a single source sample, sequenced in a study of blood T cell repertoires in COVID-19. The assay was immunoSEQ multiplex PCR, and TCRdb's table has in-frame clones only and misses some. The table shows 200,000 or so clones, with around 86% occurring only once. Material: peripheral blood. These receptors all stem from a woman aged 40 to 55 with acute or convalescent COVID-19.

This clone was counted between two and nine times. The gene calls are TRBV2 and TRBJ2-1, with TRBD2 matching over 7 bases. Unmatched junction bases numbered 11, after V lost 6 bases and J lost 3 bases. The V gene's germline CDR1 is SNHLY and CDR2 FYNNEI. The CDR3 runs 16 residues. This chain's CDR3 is CASSRISGTNYNEQFF. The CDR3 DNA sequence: TGTGCCAGCAGCCGCATCAGCGGGACGAACTACAATGAGCAGTTCTTC.

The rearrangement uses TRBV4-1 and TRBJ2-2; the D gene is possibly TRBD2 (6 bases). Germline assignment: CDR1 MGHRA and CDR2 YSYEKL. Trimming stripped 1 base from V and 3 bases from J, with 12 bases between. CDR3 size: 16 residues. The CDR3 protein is CASSQAPGLYTGELFF. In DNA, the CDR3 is TGCGCCAGCAGCCAAGCGCCGGGACTCTACACCGGGGAGCTGTTTTTT.

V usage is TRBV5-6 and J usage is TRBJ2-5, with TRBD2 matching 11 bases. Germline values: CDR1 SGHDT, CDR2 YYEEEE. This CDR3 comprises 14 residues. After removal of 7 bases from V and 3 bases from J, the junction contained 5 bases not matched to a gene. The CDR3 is CASRWGLAEETQYF. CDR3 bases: TGTGCCAGCCGCTGGGGACTAGCGGAAGAGACCCAGTACTTC. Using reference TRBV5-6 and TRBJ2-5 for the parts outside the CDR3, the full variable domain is DAGVTQSPTHLIKTRGQQVTLRCSPKSGHDTVSWYQQALGQGPQFIFQYYEEEERQRGNFPDRFSGHQFPNYSSELNVNALLLGDSALYLCASRWGLAEETQYFGPGTRLLVL.

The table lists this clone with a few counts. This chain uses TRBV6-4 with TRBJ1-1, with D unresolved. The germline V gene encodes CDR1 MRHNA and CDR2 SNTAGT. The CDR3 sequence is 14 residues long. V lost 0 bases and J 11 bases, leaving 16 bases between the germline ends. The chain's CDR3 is CASSDSAESVEAFF. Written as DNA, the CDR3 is TGTGCCAGCAGTGACTCCGCGGAGAGCGTCGAGGCTTTCTTT.

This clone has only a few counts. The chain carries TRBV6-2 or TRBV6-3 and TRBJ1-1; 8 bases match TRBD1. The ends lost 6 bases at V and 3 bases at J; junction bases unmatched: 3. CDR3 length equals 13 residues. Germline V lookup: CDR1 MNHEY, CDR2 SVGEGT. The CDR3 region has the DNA TGTGCCAGCAGCCCACAGGGGGACACTGAAGCTTTCTTT. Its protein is CASSPQGDTEAFF.

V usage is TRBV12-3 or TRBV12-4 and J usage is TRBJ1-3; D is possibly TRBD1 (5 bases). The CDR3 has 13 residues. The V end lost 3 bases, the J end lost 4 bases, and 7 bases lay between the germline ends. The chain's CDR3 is CASSLGRGNTIYF. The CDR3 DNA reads TGTGCCAGCAGTTTGGGGCGAGGAAACACCATATATTTT.

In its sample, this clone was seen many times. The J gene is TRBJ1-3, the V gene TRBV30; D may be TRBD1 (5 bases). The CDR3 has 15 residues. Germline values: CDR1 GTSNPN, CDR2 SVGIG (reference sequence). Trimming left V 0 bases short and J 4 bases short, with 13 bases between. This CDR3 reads CAWSVLWGAGNTIYF. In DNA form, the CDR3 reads TGTGCCTGGAGTGTCCTCTGGGGCGCGGGAAACACCATATATTTT.

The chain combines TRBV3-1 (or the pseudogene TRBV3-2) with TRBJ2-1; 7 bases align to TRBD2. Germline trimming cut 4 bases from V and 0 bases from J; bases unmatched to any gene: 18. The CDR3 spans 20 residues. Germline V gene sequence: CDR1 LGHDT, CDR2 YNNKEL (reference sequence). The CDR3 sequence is CASSPRGAGPSYNSYNEQFF. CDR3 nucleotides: TGTGCCAGCAGCCCTAGGGGAGCGGGACCATCCTACAACTCCTACAATGAGCAGTTCTTC.

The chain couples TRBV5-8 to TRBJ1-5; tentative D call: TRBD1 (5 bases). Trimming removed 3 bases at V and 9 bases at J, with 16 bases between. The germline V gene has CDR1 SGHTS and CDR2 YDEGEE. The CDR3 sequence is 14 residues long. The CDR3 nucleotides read TGTGCCAGCAGCTGGATGCAGGGCTCAGGGCCCCAGCATTTT. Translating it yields CASSWMQGSGPQHF.

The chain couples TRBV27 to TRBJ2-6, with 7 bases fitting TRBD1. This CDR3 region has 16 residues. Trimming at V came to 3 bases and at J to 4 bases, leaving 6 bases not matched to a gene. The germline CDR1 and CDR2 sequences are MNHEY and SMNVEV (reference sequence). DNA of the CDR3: TGTGCCAGCAGTTTTCGGGACAGATCCGGGGCCAACGTCCTGACTTTC. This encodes CASSFRDRSGANVLTF.

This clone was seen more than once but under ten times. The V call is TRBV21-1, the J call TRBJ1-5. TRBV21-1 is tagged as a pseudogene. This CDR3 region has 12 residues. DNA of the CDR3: TGTGCCAGAGGACTTAGCAATCAGCCCCAGCATTTT. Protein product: CARGLSNQPQHF.

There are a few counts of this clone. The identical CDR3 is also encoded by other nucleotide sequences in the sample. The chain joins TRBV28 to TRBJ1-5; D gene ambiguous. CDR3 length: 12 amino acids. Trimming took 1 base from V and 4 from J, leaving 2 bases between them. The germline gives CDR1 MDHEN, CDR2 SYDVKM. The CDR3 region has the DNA TGTGCCAGCAGTTTATTAAATCAGCCCCAGCATTTT. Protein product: CASSLLNQPQHF.

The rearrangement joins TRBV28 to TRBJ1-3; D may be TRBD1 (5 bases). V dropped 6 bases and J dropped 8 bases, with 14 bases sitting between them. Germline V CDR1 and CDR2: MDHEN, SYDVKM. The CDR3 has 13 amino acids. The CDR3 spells CASRDGTTDTIYF. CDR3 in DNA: TGTGCCAGCAGAGACGGGACTACGGACACCATATATTTT.

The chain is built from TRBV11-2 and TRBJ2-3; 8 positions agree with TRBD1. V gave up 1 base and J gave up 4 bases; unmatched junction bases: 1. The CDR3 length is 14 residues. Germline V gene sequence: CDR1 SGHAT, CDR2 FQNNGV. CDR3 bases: TGTGCCAGCAGCTTAGGGGACAGGCCAGATACGCAGTATTTT. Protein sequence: CASSLGDRPDTQYF.

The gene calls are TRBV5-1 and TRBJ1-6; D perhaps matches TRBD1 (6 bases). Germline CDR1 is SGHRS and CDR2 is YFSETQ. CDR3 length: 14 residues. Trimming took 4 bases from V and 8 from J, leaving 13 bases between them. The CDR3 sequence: CASSRTVEHSPLHF. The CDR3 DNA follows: TGCGCCAGCAGCAGGACAGTAGAGCATTCACCCCTCCACTTT.

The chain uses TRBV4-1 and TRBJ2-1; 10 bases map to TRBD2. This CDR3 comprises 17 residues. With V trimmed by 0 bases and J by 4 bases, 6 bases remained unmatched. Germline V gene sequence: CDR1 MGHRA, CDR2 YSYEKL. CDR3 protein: CASSQDLLAGVYNEQFF. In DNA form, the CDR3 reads TGCGCCAGCAGCCAAGATCTCCTAGCGGGGGTATACAATGAGCAGTTCTTC.

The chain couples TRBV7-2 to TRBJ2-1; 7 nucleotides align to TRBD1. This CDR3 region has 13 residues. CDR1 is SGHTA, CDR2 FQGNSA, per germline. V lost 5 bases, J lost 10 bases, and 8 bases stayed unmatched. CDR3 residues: CASSLTGIQEQFF. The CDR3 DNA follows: TGTGCCAGCAGCCTGACAGGGATTCAGGAGCAGTTCTTC.

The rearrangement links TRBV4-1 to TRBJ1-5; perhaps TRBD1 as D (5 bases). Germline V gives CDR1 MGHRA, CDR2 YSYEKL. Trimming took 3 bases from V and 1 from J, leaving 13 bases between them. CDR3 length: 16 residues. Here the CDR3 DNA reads TGCGCCAGCAGCCAGGGGCAGGGAGGAAGCAATCAGCCCCAGCATTTT. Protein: CASSQGQGGSNQPQHF.

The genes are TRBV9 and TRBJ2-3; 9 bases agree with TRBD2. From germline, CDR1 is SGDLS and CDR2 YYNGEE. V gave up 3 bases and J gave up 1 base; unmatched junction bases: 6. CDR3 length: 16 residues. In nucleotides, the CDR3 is TGTGCCAGCAGCGCGGAAAGACTAGCGGGCACAGATACGCAGTATTTT. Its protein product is CASSAERLAGTDTQYF.

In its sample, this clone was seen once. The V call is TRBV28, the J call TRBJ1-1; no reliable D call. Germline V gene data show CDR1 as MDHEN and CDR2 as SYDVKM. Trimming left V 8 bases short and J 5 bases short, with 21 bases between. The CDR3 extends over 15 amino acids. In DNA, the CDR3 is TGTGCCAGCGATATTTTCATGGGGTCGGGAACTGAAGCTTTCTTT. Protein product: CASDIFMGSGTEAFF.

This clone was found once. The CDR3: CASSKAGAYEQYF. For the CDR3, the DNA is TGTGCCAGCAGCAAAGCGGGAGCCTACGAGCAGTACTTC. The chain is built from TRBV13 and TRBJ2-7, with TRBD2 matching 8 bases. This CDR3 contains 13 residues. Looked up from germline, CDR1 is PRHDT and CDR2 is FYEKMQ (reference sequence). The V gene end was trimmed by 5 bases and the J gene end by 2 bases; junction bases not matched to a gene: 2.

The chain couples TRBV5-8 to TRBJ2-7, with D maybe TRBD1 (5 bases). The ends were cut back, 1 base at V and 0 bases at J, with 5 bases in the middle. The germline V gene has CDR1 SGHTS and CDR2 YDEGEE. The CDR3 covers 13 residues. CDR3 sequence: CASSLQGSYEQYF. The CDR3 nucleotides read TGTGCCAGCAGCTTGCAGGGCTCCTACGAGCAGTACTTC.

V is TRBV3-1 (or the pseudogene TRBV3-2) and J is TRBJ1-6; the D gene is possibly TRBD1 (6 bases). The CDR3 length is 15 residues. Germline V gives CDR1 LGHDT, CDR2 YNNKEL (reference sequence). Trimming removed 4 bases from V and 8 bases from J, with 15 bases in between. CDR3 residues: CASSPDSSRDSPLHF. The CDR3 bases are TGTGCCAGCAGCCCGGACAGTTCACGTGATTCACCCCTCCACTTT.

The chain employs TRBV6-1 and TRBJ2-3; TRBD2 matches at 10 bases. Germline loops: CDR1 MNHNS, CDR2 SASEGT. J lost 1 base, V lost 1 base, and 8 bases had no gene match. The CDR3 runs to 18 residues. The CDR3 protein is CASSEVDASGRRTDTQYF. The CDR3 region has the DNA TGTGCCAGCAGTGAAGTAGATGCTAGCGGGAGACGCACAGATACGCAGTATTTT.

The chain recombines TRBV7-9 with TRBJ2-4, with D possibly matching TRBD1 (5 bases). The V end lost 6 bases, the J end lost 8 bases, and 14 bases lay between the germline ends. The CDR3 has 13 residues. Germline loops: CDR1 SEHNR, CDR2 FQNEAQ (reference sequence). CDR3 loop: CASRAQGGYIQYF. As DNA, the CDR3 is TGTGCCAGCAGAGCCCAGGGCGGCTACATTCAGTACTTC.

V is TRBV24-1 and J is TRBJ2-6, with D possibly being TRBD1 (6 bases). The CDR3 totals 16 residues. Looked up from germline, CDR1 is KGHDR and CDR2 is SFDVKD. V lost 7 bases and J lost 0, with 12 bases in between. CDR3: CATRGRQVSGANVLTF. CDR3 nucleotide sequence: TGTGCCACCAGAGGCCGACAGGTCTCTGGGGCCAACGTCCTGACTTTC.

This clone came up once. The CDR3 region has the DNA TGTGCCAGCAGCCAAGATTCAGGCTTAGCCAAAAACATTCAGTACTTC. Translation: CASSQDSGLAKNIQYF. The rearrangement uses TRBV3-1 (or the pseudogene TRBV3-2) and TRBJ2-4; D unclear. Trimming stripped 0 bases from V and 0 bases from J, with 9 bases between. The CDR3 length is 16 residues. CDR1 is LGHDT and CDR2 is YNNKEL in the germline V gene (reference sequence).

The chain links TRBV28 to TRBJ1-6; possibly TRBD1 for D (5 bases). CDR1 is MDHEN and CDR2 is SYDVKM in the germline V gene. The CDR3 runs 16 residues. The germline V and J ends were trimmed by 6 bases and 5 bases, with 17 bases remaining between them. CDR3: CASSLERQINNSPLHF. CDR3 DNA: TGTGCCAGCAGCCTAGAGCGACAGATTAATAATTCACCCCTCCACTTT.